This is a list of T cell receptor beta chains from one sample in a study of T cell changes during pregnancy in multiple sclerosis. Libraries were prepared by immunoSEQ multiplex PCR; TCRdb keeps only in-frame clonotypes and omits some of them. The sample has 67,000 or so clones, approximately 92% seen once. The sample was CD8+ T cells from peripheral blood mononuclear cells, taken in the third trimester of pregnancy. The origin of the receptors is a female donor in good health, enrolled as a control in a pregnancy study. The CDR3 runs from the conserved cysteine through the conserved F or W.

>TRBJ2-1|TRBV28
CASSPLLQEFNNEQFF
>TRBJ1-2|TRBV29-1
CSVGGARGLNGYTF
>TRBJ2-3|TRBV11-2
CASSLEVAGGITDTQYF
>TRBJ1-5|TRBV19
CASSITGWNQPQHF
>TRBJ1-2|TRBV6-4
CASSYSPGNYGYTF
>TRBJ2-1|TRBV9
CASSFGGTEQFF
>TRBJ1-2|TRBV6-5
CASNGQLGGYTF
>TRBJ1-2|TRBV9
CASNDKTGSNYGYTF
>TRBJ2-5|TRBV7-9
CASSSVASRGETQYF
>TRBJ1-1|TRBV30
CAWSVAGGTEAFF
>TRBJ2-7|TRBV4-2
CASSQVGQGTVYEQYF
>TRBJ2-3|TRBV6-1
CASKQGASTDTQYF
>TRBJ2-2|TRBV7-6
CASSVSGVGPVELFF
>TRBJ1-1|TRBV11-2
CASSFGGYDTEAFF
>TRBJ2-7|TRBV6-5
CASRSGNEQYF
>TRBJ2-7|TRBV7-9
CASSLAPGEADEQYF
>TRBJ2-2|TRBV7-2
CATAIATGELFF
>TRBJ2-7|TRBV7-9
CASSLPTGVEQYF
>TRBJ2-5|TRBV10-2
CASSDGTTAGAQETQYF
>TRBJ1-5|TRBV12-5
CASALTGVNQPQHF
>TRBJ1-1|TRBV27
CASAYRGLNTEAFF
>TRBJ2-3|TRBV2
CASRERGAPDTQYF
>TRBJ2-7|TRBV5-4
CASSAPRGQAYEQYF
>TRBJ2-5|TRBV9
CASSPRGSGQETQYF
>TRBJ2-1|TRBV4-3
CASSRTPGDEQFF
>TRBJ2-5|TRBV2
CASRGLAGGPWDF
>TRBJ1-5|TRBV30
CAWGPGGRQPQHF
>TRBJ2-5|TRBV6-1
CASSDGGYWETQYF
>TRBJ2-7|TRBV7-6
CASSPRQGNHEQYF
>TRBJ1-1|TRBV7-9
CAGETGGTEAFF
>TRBJ1-1|TRBV7-9
CASSLDLKAFF
>TRBJ2-7|TRBV19
CASSIKGPSSYEQYF
>TRBJ2-7|TRBV27
CASSLGPGETYEQYF
>TRBJ1-1|TRBV12-5
CASGLVLGTEGIMNTEAFF
>TRBJ1-2|TRBV5-1
CASSPLKFGTASSGYTF
>TRBJ2-3|TRBV27
CAIQGADTQYF
>TRBJ1-1|TRBV29-1
CSVRGTSIMNTEAFF
>TRBJ1-6|TRBV27
CASSLGSTSPGSYNSPLHF
>TRBJ2-1|TRBV27
CASSHSLEAHEQFF
>TRBJ1-2|TRBV19
CASSLAGGGLVLYGYTF
>TRBJ1-1|TRBV27
CASSSFDREYTEAFF
>TRBJ1-1|TRBV5-4
CASSPSTGMNTEAFF
>TRBJ2-7|TRBV5-6
CASSRGTYEQYF
>TRBJ2-7|TRBV6-5
CASGQGESYEQYF
>TRBJ2-2|TRBV5-4
CASSSERTGSTGELFF
>TRBJ2-1|TRBV10-3
CAISVVDNEQFF
>TRBJ2-2|TRBV7-9
CASSETGSGTGELFF
>TRBJ1-6|TRBV6-5
CASSSPGDNSPLHF
>TRBJ1-2|TRBV5-1
CASSSGQGADGYTF
>TRBJ1-2|TRBV18
CASSPSSGNYGYTF
>TRBJ1-1|TRBV27
CASSLSDRNTEAFF
>TRBJ1-2|TRBV6-5
CASSSGTGVAGYTF
>TRBJ2-7|TRBV6-6
CASSYGLIDTYEQYF